The 22 T cell receptor beta chains presented below share a single source sample, sequenced in a study of blood T cell repertoires in COVID-19. Some clones are missing from TCRdb's copy, which holds only in-frame ones; the method was immunoSEQ multiplex PCR. The sample comprises some 150,000 clones, 80% to 90% of which are singletons, and 6% to 9% rests with the top ten. Sequencing input: peripheral blood. These receptors all come from a middle-aged man who had recovered from COVID-19.

This chain uses TRBV21-1 with TRBJ2-5; the D call in the table, TRBD1, was not verified against the DNA. TRBV21-1 is a listed pseudogene. The CDR3 is 15 residues long. The DNA for the CDR3 is TGTGCCAGCAGCGCTCGACAGTCAGTACAAGAGACCCAGTACTTC. Amino acid sequence: CASSARQSVQETQYF.

The chain is built from TRBV7-2 and TRBJ1-4; D perhaps matches TRBD1 (6 bases). The CDR3 runs 15 residues. From germline, CDR1 is SGHTA and CDR2 FQGNSA. With 3 bases removed from V and 5 bases from J, the gap between germline ends came to 13 bases. CDR3 DNA sequence: TGTGCCAGCAGCTTCCAGGGGCTACCAAATGAAAAACTGTTTTTT. It specifies CASSFQGLPNEKLFF.

V is TRBV19 and J is TRBJ1-2, with D perhaps TRBD1 (6 bases). This CDR3 is 15 amino acids long. Germline V gene data show CDR1 as LNHDA and CDR2 as SQIVND (reference sequence). V dropped 3 bases and J dropped 4 bases, with 15 bases sitting between them. The CDR3 sequence is CASSIGGGGVYGYTF. As DNA, the CDR3 is TGTGCCAGTAGTATCGGGGGCGGGGGAGTCTATGGCTACACCTTC. Drawing the rest from reference TRBV19 and TRBJ1-2, the complete variable domain is DGGITQSPKYLFRKEGQNVTLSCEQNLNHDAMYWYRQDPGQGLRLIYYSQIVNDFQKGDIAEGYSVSREKKESFPLTVTSAQKNPTAFYLCASSIGGGGVYGYTFGSGTRLTVV.

This clone was seen at least ten times. The chain recombines TRBV9 with TRBJ2-1, with a possible D match to TRBD2 (6 bases). Looked up from germline, CDR1 is SGDLS and CDR2 is YYNGEE. Deletions cut 4 bases from V and 2 bases from J, with 13 bases between. The CDR3 length is 15 residues. The CDR3 spells CASSPRDWTYNEQFF. The DNA of the CDR3 is TGTGCCAGCAGCCCCCGGGACTGGACCTACAATGAGCAGTTCTTC.

This clone was observed a single time. The chain combines TRBV3-1 (or the pseudogene TRBV3-2) with TRBJ2-7; tentatively, D is TRBD1 (6 bases). The germline V and J ends were trimmed by 0 bases and 0 bases, with 12 bases remaining between them. This CDR3 contains 16 residues. CDR1 is LGHDT and CDR2 is YNNKEL in the germline V gene (reference sequence). In nucleotides, the CDR3 is TGTGCCAGCAGCCAAGATCTTCAGGGGAGCTCCTACGAGCAGTACTTC. This gives the protein CASSQDLQGSSYEQYF.

The CDR3 bases are TGTGCCAGCAGCCATCCGACTAGCCGGGACGTGAATACGCAGTATTTT. It translates to CASSHPTSRDVNTQYF. The V call is TRBV7-9, the J call TRBJ2-3; 7 nucleotides line up with TRBD2. Germline V gene data show CDR1 as SEHNR and CDR2 as FQNEAQ (reference sequence). The CDR3 has 16 residues. Losses at the gene ends were 5 bases for V and 7 bases for J; bases not matched to a gene: 15.

The J gene is TRBJ2-7, the V gene TRBV6-6; D is undetermined. Trimming left V 8 bases short and J 0 bases short, with 11 bases between. The CDR3 totals 13 residues. CDR1 is MNHNY and CDR2 is SVGAGI in the germline V gene (reference sequence). The CDR3 region has the DNA TGTGCCAGCTCACCCACGAGCTCCTACGAGCAGTACTTC. It encodes CASSPTSSYEQYF.

The chain combines TRBV28 with TRBJ2-7, with a weak D call TRBD2 (5 bases). Germline CDR1 and CDR2: MDHEN and SYDVKM. The CDR3 sequence is 13 residues long. The ends were cut back, 2 bases at V and 4 bases at J, with 9 bases in the middle. The CDR3 DNA reads TGTGCCAGCAGTTTAGGAGGTCCATACGAGCAGTACTTC. It yields the protein CASSLGGPYEQYF.

The chain has TRBV5-6 and TRBJ1-2; 7 bases align to TRBD1. J gave up 8 bases and V 2 bases, and 6 bases lay outside the gene matches. This CDR3 contains 13 residues. Germline V gene data show CDR1 as SGHDT and CDR2 as YYEEEE. As DNA, the CDR3 is TGTGCCAGCAGCTTTGACAGGGTACGGGGCTACACCTTC. Protein product: CASSFDRVRGYTF.

The chain is built from TRBV9 and TRBJ2-7; TRBD2 aligns across 7 bases. Germline CDR1 and CDR2: SGDLS and YYNGEE. Trimming cost V 4 bases and J 3 bases; bases outside gene matches: 7. The CDR3 is made up of 14 amino acids. The DNA for the CDR3 is TGTGCCAGCAGCTCTTCTGGGGGGGGCTACGAGCAGTACTTC. Translating gives CASSSSGGGYEQYF. The entire variable domain, with the rest obtained from reference TRBV9 and TRBJ2-7, is as follows: DSGVTQTPKHLITATGQRVTLRCSPRSGDLSVYWYQQSLDQGLQFLIQYYNGEERAKGNILERFSAQQFPDLHSELNLSSLELGDSALYFCASSSSGGGYEQYFGPGTRLTVT.

Remarks on this clone: The junction differs from germline at one of its ends, possibly a read error. The chain carries TRBV6-2 or TRBV6-3 and TRBJ1-5; TRBD1 might be the D (5 bases). The CDR3 length is 14 residues. From germline, CDR1 is MNHEY and CDR2 SVGEGT. In DNA, the CDR3 is TGTGCCAGCAGTAACTCCGGGGGAAGGCAGCCCCAGCATTTT. Its translation: CASSNSGGRQPQHF.

This rearrangement joins TRBV20-1 to TRBJ1-2; possible D gene TRBD1, 6 bases. Germline V gene data show CDR1 as DFQATT and CDR2 as SNEGSKA (reference sequence). V shed 5 bases and J shed 6 bases, with 10 bases lying between them. The CDR3 length is 11 residues. In nucleotides, the CDR3 is TGCAGTGCTTTCAGGGGAGATGGCTACACCTTC. This translates into CSAFRGDGYTF.

This clone has more than one count but fewer than ten. The V call is TRBV18, the J call TRBJ2-1; a possible D gene is TRBD2 (5 bases). CDR1 and CDR2 from the germline V gene are KGHSH and LQKENI. Between the trimmed V and J ends, which lost 1 base and 8 bases, there was a span of 9 bases. CDR3 size: 13 residues. The CDR3 DNA reads as TGTGCCAGCTCACCACAGAGGGCAGATGAGCAGTTCTTC. Its protein is CASSPQRADEQFF.

The chain combines TRBV28 with TRBJ2-6; a weak D match, TRBD1 (5 bases). V dropped 5 bases and J dropped 2 bases, with 13 bases sitting between them. CDR3 length equals 16 residues. The V gene's germline CDR1 is MDHEN and CDR2 SYDVKM. In DNA form, the CDR3 reads TGTGCCAGCAGTCCTGGGGCGCTCGCTGGGGCCAACGTCCTGACTTTC. It is translated as CASSPGALAGANVLTF.

V gene TRBV18 combines with J gene TRBJ2-2, with D possibly TRBD2 on 6 matching bases. V dropped 5 bases and J dropped 4 bases, with 14 bases sitting between them. The germline V gene encodes CDR1 KGHSH and CDR2 LQKENI. This CDR3 comprises 15 residues. In nucleotides, the CDR3 is TGTGCCAGCTCAGCCGTGGACGGGGGCACCGGGGAGCTGTTTTTT. Translation: CASSAVDGGTGELFF.

This clone was counted only a few times. CDR3 protein: CASSNQRGEETQYF. In DNA form, the CDR3 reads TGTGCCAGCAGCAATCAGCGGGGGGAAGAGACCCAGTACTTC. The J gene is TRBJ2-5, the V gene TRBV5-4, with TRBD2 matching 9 bases. CDR3 size: 14 residues. Germline trimming cut 4 bases from V and 3 bases from J; bases unmatched to any gene: 4. Germline values: CDR1 SGHNT, CDR2 YYREEE (reference sequence).

V usage is TRBV6-4 and J usage is TRBJ2-3, with 9 bases aligning to TRBD1. V lost 5 bases and J lost 2; bases outside the gene matches: 2. Germline CDR1 is MRHNA and CDR2 is SNTAGT. The CDR3 is 14 residues long. CDR3 sequence reads: CASSRTGDTDTQYF. The DNA of the CDR3 is TGTGCCAGCAGTCGGACAGGGGACACAGATACGCAGTATTTT.

The count of this clone is one. This is likely a read error, given that the CDR3 carries no conserved phenylalanine or tryptophan at its end. The limits of the CDR3 on the DNA are not certain, so only TCRdb's listed CDR3 is given. The chain has TRBV4-3 and TRBJ2-7; whether TRBD2, the table's D call, matches the DNA was not checked. CDR1 LGHNA and CDR2 YSLEER come from the germline V gene. The CDR3 spans 13 amino acids, including both terminal residues. The CDR3 sequence: CASSQAIAGGCPL.

V is TRBV25-1 and J is TRBJ2-7; D unresolved. The ends were cut back, 4 bases at V and 3 bases at J, with 10 bases in the middle. This CDR3 comprises 13 residues. From germline, CDR1 is MGHDK and CDR2 SYGVNS. This CDR3 is CASSGLADYEQYF. The CDR3 region has the DNA TGTGCCAGCAGTGGACTGGCCGACTACGAGCAGTACTTC.

Points on this clone: The conserved closing phenylalanine or tryptophan is absent in this CDR3, likely reflecting a read error. The limits of the CDR3 on the DNA are not certain, so only TCRdb's listed CDR3 is given. The chain carries TRBV7-3 and TRBJ1-2. In germline, CDR1 is SGHTA, CDR2 FQGTGA. Including both end residues, the CDR3 is 11 amino acids long. The CDR3: CASSPLADYTS.

The chain uses TRBV10-3 and TRBJ1-3; 7 bases fit TRBD1. V was clipped by 4 bases and J by 1 base; unmatched bases: 4. This CDR3 spans 15 amino acids. Germline lookup yields CDR1 ENHRY and CDR2 SYGVKD. CDR3 sequence (DNA): TGTGCCATCAGTGCAGGCAGGGGGTCTGGAAACACCATATATTTT. Encoded protein: CAISAGRGSGNTIYF.

The chain carries TRBV6-2 or TRBV6-3 and TRBJ2-5; 7 bases line up with TRBD2. CDR1 is MNHEY and CDR2 is SVGEGT in the germline V gene. This CDR3 comprises 14 residues. After removal of 4 bases from V and 5 bases from J, the junction contained 7 bases not matched to a gene. The CDR3: CASSSAGADETQYF. DNA for the CDR3: TGTGCCAGCAGTTCTGCGGGAGCAGATGAGACCCAGTACTTC.